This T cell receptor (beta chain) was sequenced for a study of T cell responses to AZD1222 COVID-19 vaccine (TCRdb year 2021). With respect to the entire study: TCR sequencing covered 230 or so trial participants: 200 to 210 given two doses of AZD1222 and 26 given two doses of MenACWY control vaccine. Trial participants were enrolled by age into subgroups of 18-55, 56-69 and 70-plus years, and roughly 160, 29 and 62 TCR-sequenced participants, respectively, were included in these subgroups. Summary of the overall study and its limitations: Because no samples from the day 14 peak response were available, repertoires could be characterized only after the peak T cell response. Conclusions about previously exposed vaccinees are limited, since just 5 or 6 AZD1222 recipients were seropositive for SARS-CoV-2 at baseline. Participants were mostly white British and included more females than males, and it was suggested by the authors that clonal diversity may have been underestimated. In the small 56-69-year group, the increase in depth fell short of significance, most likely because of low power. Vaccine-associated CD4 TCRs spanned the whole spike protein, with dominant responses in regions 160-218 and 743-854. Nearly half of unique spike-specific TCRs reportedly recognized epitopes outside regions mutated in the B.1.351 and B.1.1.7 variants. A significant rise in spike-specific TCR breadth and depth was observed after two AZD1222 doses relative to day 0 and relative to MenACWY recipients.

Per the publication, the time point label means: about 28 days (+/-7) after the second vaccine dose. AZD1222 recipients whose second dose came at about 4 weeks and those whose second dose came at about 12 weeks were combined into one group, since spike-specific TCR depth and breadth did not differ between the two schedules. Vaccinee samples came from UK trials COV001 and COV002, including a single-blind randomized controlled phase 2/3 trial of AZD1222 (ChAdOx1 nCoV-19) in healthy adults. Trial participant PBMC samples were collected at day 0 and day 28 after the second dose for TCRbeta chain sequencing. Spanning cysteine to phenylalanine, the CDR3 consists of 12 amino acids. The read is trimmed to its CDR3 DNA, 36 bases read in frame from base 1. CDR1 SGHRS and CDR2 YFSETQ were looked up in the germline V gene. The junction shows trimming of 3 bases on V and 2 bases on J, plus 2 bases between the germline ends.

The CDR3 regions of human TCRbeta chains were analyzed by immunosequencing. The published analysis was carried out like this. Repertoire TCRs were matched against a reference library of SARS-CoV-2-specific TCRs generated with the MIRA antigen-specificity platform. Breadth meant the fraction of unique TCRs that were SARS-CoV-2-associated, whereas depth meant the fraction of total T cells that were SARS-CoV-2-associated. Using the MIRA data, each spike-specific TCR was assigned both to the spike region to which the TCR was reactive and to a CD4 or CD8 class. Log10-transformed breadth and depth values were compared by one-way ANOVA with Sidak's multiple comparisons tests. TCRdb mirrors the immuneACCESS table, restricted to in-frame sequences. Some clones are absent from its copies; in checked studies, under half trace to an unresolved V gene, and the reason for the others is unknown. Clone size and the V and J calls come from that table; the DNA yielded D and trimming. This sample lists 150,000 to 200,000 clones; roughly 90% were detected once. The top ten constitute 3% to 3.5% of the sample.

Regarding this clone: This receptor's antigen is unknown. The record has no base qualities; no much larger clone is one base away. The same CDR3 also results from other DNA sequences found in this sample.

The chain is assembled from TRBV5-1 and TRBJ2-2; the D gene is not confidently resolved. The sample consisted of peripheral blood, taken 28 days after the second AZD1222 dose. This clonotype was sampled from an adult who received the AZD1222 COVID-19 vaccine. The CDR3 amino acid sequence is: CASSSNTGELFF. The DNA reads TGCGCCAGCAGCTCAAACACCGGGGAGCTGTTTTTT.